This T cell receptor beta chain was captured by sequencing in a study of blood T cell repertoires in COVID-19. As for the study in general: Italy, Spain and the United States were the sources of the convalescent and acute COVID-19 samples. The analysed material was cDNA or gDNA that came from T cells, B-cell-depleted T cells, or PBMCs.

Authors' methods: For nucleated cells, counts were estimated from reference gene primer amplification. Data came from immunoSEQ multiplex PCR; TCRdb stores just in-frame clones and leaves some out. V and J calls and clone size follow that table, whereas D and trimming were derived from the DNA. The sample has fewer than 180,000 clones, 84% seen once. This receptor was identified in a man in his 70s with acute or convalescent COVID-19. The specimen sequenced was peripheral blood.

The CDR3 loop is CASSFPSTGQGQTQYF. The CDR3 DNA is TGTGCCAGCAGCTTTCCCTCGACGGGACAGGGCCAGACCCAGTACTTC. The chain uses TRBV7-9 and TRBJ2-5; TRBD1 matches 9 bases. From germline, CDR1 is SEHNR and CDR2 FQNEAQ (reference sequence). CDR3 length equals 16 residues. J was trimmed by 6 bases and V by 3 bases; bases with no gene match: 11. Based on the CDR3 plus reference TRBV7-9 and TRBJ2-5, the full variable domain is DTGVSQNPRHKITKRGQNVTFRCDPISEHNRLYWYRQTLGQGPEFLTYFQNEAQLEKSRLLSDRFSAERPKGSFSTLEIQRTEQGDSAMYLCASSFPSTGQGQTQYFGPGTRLLVL.